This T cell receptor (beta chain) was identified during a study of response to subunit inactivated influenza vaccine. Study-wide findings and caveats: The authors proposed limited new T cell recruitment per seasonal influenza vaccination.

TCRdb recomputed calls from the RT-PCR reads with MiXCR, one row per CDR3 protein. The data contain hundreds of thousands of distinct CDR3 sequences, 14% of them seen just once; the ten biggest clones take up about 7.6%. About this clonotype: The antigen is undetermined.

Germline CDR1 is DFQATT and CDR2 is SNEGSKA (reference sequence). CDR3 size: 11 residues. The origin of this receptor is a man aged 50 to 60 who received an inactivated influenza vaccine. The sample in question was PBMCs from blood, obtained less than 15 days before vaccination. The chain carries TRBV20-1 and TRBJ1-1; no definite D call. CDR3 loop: CRISGFSEAFF. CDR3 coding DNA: TGCAGAATCTCAGGATTCTCTGAAGCTTTCTTT.